The clone carrying this T cell receptor (beta chain) has only a few counts. Its antigen is not identified. The data were taken from a study of human T cells and chemical hapten exposure. Study results and limitations: Patch test score was positively correlated with the counts of PT1 expanded TCRs.

Time point: pre-sensitization, week 0. Treatment defined: therapeutic diphenylcyclopropenone sensitization with weekly scalp DPC. Via MiXCR, TCRdb re-called the RACE reads, giving one row per CDR3 protein. In the table there are some 250,000 distinct CDR3 sequences, 7.5% to 9% of which are singletons. In germline, CDR1 is SQVTM, CDR2 ANQGSEA. After removal of 4 bases from V and 2 bases from J, the junction contained 9 bases not matched to a gene. This CDR3 is 16 amino acids long. This specimen consisted of whole blood, obtained in connection with sensitization to the hapten diphenylcyclopropenone (DPC). The receptor was derived from a man in his late teens or twenties with alopecia areata. Some clones in this sample may be carry-over from other donors' samples. The chain recombines TRBV29-1 with TRBJ2-3; TRBD2 matches at 10 bases. As DNA, the CDR3 is TGCAGCGTTGGACCGGATAGCGGGGGGATCACAGATACGCAGTATTTT. This codes for CSVGPDSGGITDTQYF.